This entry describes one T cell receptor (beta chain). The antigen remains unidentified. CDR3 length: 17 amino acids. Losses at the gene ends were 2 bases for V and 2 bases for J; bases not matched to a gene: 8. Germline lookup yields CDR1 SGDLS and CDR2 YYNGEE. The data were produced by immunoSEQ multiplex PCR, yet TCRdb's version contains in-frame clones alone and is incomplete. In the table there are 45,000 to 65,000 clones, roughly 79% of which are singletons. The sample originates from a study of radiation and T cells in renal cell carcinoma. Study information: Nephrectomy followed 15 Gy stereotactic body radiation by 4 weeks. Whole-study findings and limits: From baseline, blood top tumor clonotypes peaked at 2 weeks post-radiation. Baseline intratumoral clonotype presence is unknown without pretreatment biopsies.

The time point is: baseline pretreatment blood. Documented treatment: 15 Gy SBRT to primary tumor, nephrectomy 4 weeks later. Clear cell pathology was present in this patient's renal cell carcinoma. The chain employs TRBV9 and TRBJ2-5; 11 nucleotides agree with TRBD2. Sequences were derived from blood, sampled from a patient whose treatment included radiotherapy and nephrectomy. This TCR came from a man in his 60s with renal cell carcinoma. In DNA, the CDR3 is TGTGCCAGCAGCGTTTCTCCTAGCGGGGGGACTCAAGAGACCCAGTACTTC. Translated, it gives CASSVSPSGGTQETQYF.